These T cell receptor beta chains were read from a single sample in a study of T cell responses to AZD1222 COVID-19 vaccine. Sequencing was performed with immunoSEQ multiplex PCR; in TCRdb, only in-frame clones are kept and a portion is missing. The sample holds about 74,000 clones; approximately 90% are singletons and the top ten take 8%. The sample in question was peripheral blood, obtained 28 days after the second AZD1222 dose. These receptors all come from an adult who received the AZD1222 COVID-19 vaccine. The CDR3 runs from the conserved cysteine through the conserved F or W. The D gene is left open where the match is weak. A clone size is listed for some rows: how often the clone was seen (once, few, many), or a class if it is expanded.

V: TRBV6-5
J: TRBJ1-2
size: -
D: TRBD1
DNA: TGTGCCAGCAGTTACGGGACAGGGACCGGCTACACCTTC
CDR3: CASSYGTGTGYTF

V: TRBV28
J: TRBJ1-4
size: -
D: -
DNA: TGTGCCAGCAGTCCTGACAGAGGAACTAATGAAAAACTGTTTTTT
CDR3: CASSPDRGTNEKLFF

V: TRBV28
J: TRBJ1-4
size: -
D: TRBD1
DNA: TGTGCCAGCAGCCCGGGACAGGGGATTGAAAAACTGTTTTTT
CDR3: CASSPGQGIEKLFF

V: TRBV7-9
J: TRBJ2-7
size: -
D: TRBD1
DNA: TGTGCCAGCAGCGACAGGGGGCTCCTGGACGAGCAGTACTTC
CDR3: CASSDRGLLDEQYF

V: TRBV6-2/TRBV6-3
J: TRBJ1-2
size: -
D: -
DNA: TGTGCCAGCAGTTACCTACCGGGACGTGTTTCCTCTGAAGGCTACACCTTC
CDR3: CASSYLPGRVSSEGYTF

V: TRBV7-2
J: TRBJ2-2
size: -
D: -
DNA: TGTGCCAGCAGTCGGGGGCTGTCCGGGGAGCTGTTTTTT
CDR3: CASSRGLSGELFF

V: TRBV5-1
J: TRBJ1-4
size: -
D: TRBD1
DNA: TGCGCCAGCAGCTTTACAGGGGTGGGTAATGAAAAACTGTTTTTT
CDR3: CASSFTGVGNEKLFF

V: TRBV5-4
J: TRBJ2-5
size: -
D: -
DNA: TGTGCCAGCAGCTTGAGGATACGAGGGGGAGGACAAGAGACCCAGTACTTC
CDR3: CASSLRIRGGGQETQYF

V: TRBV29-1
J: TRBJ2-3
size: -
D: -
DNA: TGCAGCGGGGTGGAGGGTCTCGGAACAGATACGCAGTATTTT
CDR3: CSGVEGLGTDTQYF

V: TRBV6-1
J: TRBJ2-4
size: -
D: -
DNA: TGTGCCAGCAGTGACGCCCCCGGACTAGCCAAAAACATTCAGTACTTC
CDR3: CASSDAPGLAKNIQYF

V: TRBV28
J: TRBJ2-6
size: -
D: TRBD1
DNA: TGTGCCAGCAGTTTGGCCGGGACAGAGCTTTTCTCTGGGGCCAACGTCCTGACTTTC
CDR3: CASSLAGTELFSGANVLTF

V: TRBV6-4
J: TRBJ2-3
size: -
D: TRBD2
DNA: TGTGCCAGCAGTGAACGGACTAGCGACAGCACAGATACGCAGTATTTT
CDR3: CASSERTSDSTDTQYF

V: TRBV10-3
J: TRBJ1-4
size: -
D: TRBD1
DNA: TGTGCCATCAGTGTCGGGGGACAGAATAATGAAAAACTGTTTTTT
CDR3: CAISVGGQNNEKLFF

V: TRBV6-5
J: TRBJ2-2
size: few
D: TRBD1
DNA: TGTGCCAGCAAGGGGACAGGGGGCCTCGGGGAGCTGTTTTTT
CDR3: CASKGTGGLGELFF

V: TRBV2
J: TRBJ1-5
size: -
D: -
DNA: TGTGCCAGCACAGGGGAAAGCAATCAGCCCCAGCATTTT
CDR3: CASTGESNQPQHF

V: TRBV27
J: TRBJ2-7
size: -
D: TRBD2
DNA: TGTGCCAGCAGTTTTAGGCCGAAGCGGGAGGGCCAAAGGTCCTACGAGCAGTACTTC
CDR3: CASSFRPKREGQRSYEQYF

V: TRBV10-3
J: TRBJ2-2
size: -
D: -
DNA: TGTGCCATCAAAAAGGCTAGCGAGAACACCGGGGAGCTGTTTTTT
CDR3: CAIKKASENTGELFF

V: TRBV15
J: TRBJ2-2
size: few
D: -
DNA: TGTGCCACCAGCAGAGATCAGGGCCAAAGGGCCGGGGAGCTGTTTTTT
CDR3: CATSRDQGQRAGELFF

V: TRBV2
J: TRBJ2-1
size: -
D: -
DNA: TGTGCCAGCAGCCCCTCGGCTTACGAGCAGTTCTTC
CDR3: CASSPSAYEQFF

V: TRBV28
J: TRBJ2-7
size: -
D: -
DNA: TGTGCCAGCAGTCCCCCGACAGGCACCTACGAGCAGTACTTC
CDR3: CASSPPTGTYEQYF

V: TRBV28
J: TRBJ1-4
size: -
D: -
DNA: TGTGCCAGCACTGAATTCGGTAGGGTGAATGAAAAACTGTTTTTT
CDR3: CASTEFGRVNEKLFF

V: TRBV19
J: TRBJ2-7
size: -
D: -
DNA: TGTGCCAGCAGAGGACAGACCTACGAGCAGTACTTC
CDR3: CASRGQTYEQYF

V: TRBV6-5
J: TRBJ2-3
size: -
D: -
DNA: TGTGCCACCCTCCGGGACGAAGGCACAGATACGCAGTATTTT
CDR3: CATLRDEGTDTQYF

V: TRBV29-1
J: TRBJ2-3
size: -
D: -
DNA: TGCAGCGTTGAACAGTCAGGCGATACGCAGTATTTT
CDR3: CSVEQSGDTQYF

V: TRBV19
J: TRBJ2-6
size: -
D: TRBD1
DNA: TGTGCCAGTAGTGCGGGACAGGGGGTTCGGTGGGACCTGACTTTC
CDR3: CASSAGQGVRWDLTF

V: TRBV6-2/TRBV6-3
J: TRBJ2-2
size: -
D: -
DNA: TGTGCCAGCAGTTACGAGGCGGACGGGGAGCTGTTTTTT
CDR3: CASSYEADGELFF

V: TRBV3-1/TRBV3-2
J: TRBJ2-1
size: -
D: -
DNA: TGTGCCAGCAGCCAGGAGCTTTGGCCCTCCTACAATGAGCAGTTCTTC
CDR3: CASSQELWPSYNEQFF

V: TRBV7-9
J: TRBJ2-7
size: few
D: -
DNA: TGTGCCAGCAGCACGGGCTCCTACGAGCAGTACTTC
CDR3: CASSTGSYEQYF

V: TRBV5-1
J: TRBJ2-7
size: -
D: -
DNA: TGCGCCAGCAGCTTGCGCCAGGTCGAATCCTACGAGCAGTACTTC
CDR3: CASSLRQVESYEQYF

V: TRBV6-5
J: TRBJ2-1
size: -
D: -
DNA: TGTGCCAGCAGTTCGGCGGAATTTGAGCAGTTCTTC
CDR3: CASSSAEFEQFF

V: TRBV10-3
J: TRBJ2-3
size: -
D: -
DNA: TGTGCCATCAGTGTCCACTACCTGGATACGCAGTATTTT
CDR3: CAISVHYLDTQYF

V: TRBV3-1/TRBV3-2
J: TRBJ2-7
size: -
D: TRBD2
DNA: TGTGCCAGCAGCCAAGATGGAGTAGCGGGACATCAGCAGTACTTC
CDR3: CASSQDGVAGHQQYF

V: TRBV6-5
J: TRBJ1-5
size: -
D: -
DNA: TGTGCCAGCAGTTACTCCAGGGGTGGAAGTCAGCCCCAGCATTTT
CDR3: CASSYSRGGSQPQHF

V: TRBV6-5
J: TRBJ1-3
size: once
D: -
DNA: TGTGCCAGCAGCTCACGGACTTTAAATGACAACACCATATATTTT
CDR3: CASSSRTLNDNTIYF

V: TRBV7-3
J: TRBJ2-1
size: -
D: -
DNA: TGTGCCAGCAGCTTTTGGGGTTCTAGCCCCAATGAGCAGTTCTTC
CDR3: CASSFWGSSPNEQFF

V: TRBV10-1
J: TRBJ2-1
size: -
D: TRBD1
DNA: TGCGCCAGCAGTGACGGACAGGGCAATGAGCAGTTCTTC
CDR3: CASSDGQGNEQFF

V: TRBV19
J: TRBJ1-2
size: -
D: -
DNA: TGTGCCAGTAGTACCCTAACTCAGAACTATGGCTACACCTTC
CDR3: CASSTLTQNYGYTF

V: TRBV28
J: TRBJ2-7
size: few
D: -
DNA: TGTGCCAGCAGTTTTGGGCAGGACTACGAGCAGTACTTC
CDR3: CASSFGQDYEQYF

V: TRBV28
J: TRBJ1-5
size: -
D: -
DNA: TGTGCCAGCAGTACCTACAGGTGGGGCAATCAGCCCCAGCATTTT
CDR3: CASSTYRWGNQPQHF

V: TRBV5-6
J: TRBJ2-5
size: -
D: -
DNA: TGTGCCAGCAGCTTGGCCGGTCGGAAATTTGAGACCCAGTACTTC
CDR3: CASSLAGRKFETQYF

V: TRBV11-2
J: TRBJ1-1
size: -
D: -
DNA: TGTGCCAGCAGCTTAGGAACGGGCGGGACTTTCTTT
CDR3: CASSLGTGGTFF

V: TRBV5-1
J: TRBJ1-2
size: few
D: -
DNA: TGCGCCAGCAGCTTCCCGTCACCTGGCGGCTACACCTTC
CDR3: CASSFPSPGGYTF

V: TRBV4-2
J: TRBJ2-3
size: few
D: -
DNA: TGTGCCAGCAGCCAACCCTTTTTCGGAGATACGCAGTATTTT
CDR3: CASSQPFFGDTQYF

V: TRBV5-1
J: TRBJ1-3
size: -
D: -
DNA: TGCGCCAGCAGCAAAGCCGCAGGGATCAGGTCTGGAAACACCATATATTTT
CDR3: CASSKAAGIRSGNTIYF

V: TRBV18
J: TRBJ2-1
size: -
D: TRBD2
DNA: TGTGCCAGCTCACCGCGACTAGCCGCCGAAAATGAGCAGTTCTTC
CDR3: CASSPRLAAENEQFF

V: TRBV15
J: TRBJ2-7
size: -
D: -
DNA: TGTGCCACCAGCCTCCGCCCCGCTCAGGGCGGCGAGCAGTACTTC
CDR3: CATSLRPAQGGEQYF

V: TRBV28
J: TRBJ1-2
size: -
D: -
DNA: TGTGCCAGCAGTTGGGGGCCGGAGGGCTACACCTTC
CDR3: CASSWGPEGYTF

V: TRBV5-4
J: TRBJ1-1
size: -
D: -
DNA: TGTGCCAGCAGCTCAACGCTGAACACTGAAGCTTTCTTT
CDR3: CASSSTLNTEAFF

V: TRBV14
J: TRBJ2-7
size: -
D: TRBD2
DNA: TGTGCCAGCAGTAAAACTAGCGGGAGGTCCTACGAGCAGTACTTC
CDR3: CASSKTSGRSYEQYF

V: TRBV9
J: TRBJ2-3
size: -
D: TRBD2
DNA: TGTGCCAGCAGCGGGACTAGCGGGAGTAGGACAGATACGCAGTATTTT
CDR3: CASSGTSGSRTDTQYF

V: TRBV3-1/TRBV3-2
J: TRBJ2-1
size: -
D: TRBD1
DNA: TGTGCCAGCAGCCGGGGACAGGGAAACAATGAGCAGTTCTTC
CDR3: CASSRGQGNNEQFF

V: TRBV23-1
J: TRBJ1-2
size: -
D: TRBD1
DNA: TGCGCCACCCATCATCGGGCGGAGGGGACAGCAAGAACACGCTATGGCTACACCTTC
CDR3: CATHHRAEGTARTRYGYTF

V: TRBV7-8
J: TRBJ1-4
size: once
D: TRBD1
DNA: TGTGCCAGCATACTAAACTCGGGACAGGGGGGAGCGACTAATGAAAAACTGTTTTTT
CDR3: CASILNSGQGGATNEKLFF

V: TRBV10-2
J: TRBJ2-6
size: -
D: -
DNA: TGCGCCAGTTTGACCTCTGGGGCCAACGTCCTGACTTTC
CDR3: CASLTSGANVLTF

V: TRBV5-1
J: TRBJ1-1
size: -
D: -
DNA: TGCGCCAGCAGCTTGGCAGGGAACACTGAAGCTTTCTTT
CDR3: CASSLAGNTEAFF